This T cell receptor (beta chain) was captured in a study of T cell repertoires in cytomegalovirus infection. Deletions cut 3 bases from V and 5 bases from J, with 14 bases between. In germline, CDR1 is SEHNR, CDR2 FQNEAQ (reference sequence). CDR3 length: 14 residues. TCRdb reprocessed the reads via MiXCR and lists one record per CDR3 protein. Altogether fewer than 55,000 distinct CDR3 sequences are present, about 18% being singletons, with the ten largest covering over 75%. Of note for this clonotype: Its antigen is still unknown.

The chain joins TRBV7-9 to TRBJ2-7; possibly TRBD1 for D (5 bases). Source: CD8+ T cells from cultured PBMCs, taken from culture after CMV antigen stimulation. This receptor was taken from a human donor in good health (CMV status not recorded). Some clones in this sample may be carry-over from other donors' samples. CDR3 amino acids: CASSFRTTVDEQYF. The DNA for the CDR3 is TGTGCCAGCAGCTTTAGGACAACGGTCGACGAGCAGTACTTC.